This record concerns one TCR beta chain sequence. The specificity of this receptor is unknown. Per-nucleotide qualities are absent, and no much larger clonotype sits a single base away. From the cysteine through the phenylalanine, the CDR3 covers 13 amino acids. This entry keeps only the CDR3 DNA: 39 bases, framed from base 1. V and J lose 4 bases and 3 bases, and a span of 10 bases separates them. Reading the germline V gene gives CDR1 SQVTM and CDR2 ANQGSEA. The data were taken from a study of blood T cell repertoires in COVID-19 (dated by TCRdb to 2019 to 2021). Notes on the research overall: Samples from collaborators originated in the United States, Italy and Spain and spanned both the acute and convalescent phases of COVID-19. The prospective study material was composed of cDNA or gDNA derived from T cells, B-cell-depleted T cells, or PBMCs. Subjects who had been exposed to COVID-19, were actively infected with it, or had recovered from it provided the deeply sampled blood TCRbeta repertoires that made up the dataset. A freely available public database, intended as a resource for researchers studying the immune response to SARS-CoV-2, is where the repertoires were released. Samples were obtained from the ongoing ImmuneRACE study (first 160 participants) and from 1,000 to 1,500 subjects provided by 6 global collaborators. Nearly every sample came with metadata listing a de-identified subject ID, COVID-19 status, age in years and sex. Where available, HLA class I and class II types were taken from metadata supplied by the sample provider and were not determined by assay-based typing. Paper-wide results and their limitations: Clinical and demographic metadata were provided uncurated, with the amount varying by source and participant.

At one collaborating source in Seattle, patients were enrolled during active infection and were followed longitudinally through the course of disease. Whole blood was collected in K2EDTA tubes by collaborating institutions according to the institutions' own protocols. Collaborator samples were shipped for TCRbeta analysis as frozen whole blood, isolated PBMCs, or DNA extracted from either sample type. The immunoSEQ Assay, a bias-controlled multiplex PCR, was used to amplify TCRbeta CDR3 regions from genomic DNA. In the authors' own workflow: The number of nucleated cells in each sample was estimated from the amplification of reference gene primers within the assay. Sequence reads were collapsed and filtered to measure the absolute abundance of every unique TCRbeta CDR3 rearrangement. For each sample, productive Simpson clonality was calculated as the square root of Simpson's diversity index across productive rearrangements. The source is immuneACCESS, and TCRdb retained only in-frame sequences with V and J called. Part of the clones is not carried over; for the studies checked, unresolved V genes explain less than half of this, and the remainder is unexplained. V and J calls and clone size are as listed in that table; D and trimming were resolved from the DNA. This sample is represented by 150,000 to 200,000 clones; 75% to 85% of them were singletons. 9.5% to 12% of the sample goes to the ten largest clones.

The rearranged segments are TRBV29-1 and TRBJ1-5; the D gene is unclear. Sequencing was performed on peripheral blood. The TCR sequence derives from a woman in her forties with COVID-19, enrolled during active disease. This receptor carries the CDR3 CSVGLNYNQPQHF. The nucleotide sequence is TGCAGCGTTGGTTTAAATTACAATCAGCCCCAGCATTTT.